The rows below give T cell receptor beta chains drawn from one sample of a study of response to subunit inactivated influenza vaccine. TCRdb passed the RT-PCR reads through MiXCR, listing each CDR3 protein once. The sample consists of some 500,000 distinct CDR3 sequences, 13% of them appearing once. Sequenced here: PBMCs from blood, sampled more than 35 days after vaccination. The receptors derive from a man aged 45 to 65 who received an inactivated influenza vaccine. CDR3s include the opening cysteine and the closing phenylalanine or tryptophan. D genes are given only for firm matches. Not all rows give a size; the values are once, few, many and, for expanded clones, a class.

d_call: TRBD1
clone_size: -
j_call: TRBJ2-7
v_call: TRBV11-2
cdr3_nt: TGTGCCAGCAGCTTTAAAACAGGGGGCAGAGACGAGCAGTACTTC
cdr3_aa: CASSFKTGGRDEQYF

d_call: TRBD2
clone_size: -
j_call: TRBJ2-1
v_call: TRBV5-6
cdr3_nt: TGTGCCAGCAGCACGCGGGAGAGCGACAATGAGCAGTTCTTC
cdr3_aa: CASSTRESDNEQFF

d_call: TRBD2
clone_size: few
j_call: TRBJ2-3
v_call: TRBV5-1
cdr3_nt: TGCGCCAGCAGCATGGGCCGGACTAGCGGGACAGATACGCAGTATTTT
cdr3_aa: CASSMGRTSGTDTQYF

d_call: TRBD1
clone_size: -
j_call: TRBJ2-7
v_call: TRBV4-2
cdr3_nt: TGTGCCAGCAGCCTAGGAGGGACAGGGGGGACCTACGAGCAGTACTTC
cdr3_aa: CASSLGGTGGTYEQYF

d_call: -
clone_size: many
j_call: TRBJ2-1
v_call: TRBV27
cdr3_nt: TGTGCCAGCAGTTTATTCGACAGCCTGAACAATGAGCAGTTCTTC
cdr3_aa: CASSLFDSLNNEQFF

d_call: TRBD1
clone_size: many
j_call: TRBJ1-2
v_call: TRBV5-1
cdr3_nt: TGCGCCAGCTCCGGGACAGGCGTCGGTCGGGGCTATGGCTACACCTTC
cdr3_aa: CASSGTGVGRGYGYTF

d_call: -
clone_size: few
j_call: TRBJ2-1
v_call: TRBV2
cdr3_nt: TGTGCCAGCAGTGAAGGGACCAGGAATGAGCAGTTCTTC
cdr3_aa: CASSEGTRNEQFF

d_call: TRBD1
clone_size: -
j_call: TRBJ2-1
v_call: TRBV9
cdr3_nt: TGTGCCAGCAGCACCAGGACAGGGGGCAATGAGCAGTTCTTC
cdr3_aa: CASSTRTGGNEQFF

d_call: -
clone_size: -
j_call: TRBJ1-4
v_call: TRBV2
cdr3_nt: TGTGCCAGCAGATGGGGGACAACTAATGAAAAACTGTTTTTT
cdr3_aa: CASRWGTTNEKLFF

d_call: -
clone_size: few
j_call: TRBJ2-5
v_call: TRBV7-2
cdr3_nt: TGTGCCAGCAGCTTTGGGGCCCAAGAGACCCAGTACTTC
cdr3_aa: CASSFGAQETQYF

d_call: -
clone_size: -
j_call: TRBJ2-5
v_call: TRBV12-3/TRBV12-4
cdr3_nt: TGTGCCAGCAGCTCCGGACTGGAAGTAGGGACCCAGTGCTTC
cdr3_aa: CASSSGLEVGTQCF

d_call: -
clone_size: few
j_call: TRBJ2-1
v_call: TRBV4-3
cdr3_nt: TGCGCCAGCAGCCAGGGCTCAGTAGGGGTCAGCAATGAGCAGTTCTTC
cdr3_aa: CASSQGSVGVSNEQFF

d_call: TRBD2
clone_size: many
j_call: TRBJ2-1
v_call: TRBV6-4
cdr3_nt: TGTGCCAGCAGGACCGACAGGGGGAAGGGACTAGCGGGAGGTTCAATTGATGAGCAGTTCTTC
cdr3_aa: CASRTDRGKGLAGGSIDEQFF

d_call: -
clone_size: -
j_call: TRBJ2-7
v_call: TRBV18
cdr3_nt: TGTGCCAGCTCACCATCAGGATTCCACGAGCAGTACTTC
cdr3_aa: CASSPSGFHEQYF

d_call: TRBD2
clone_size: -
j_call: TRBJ2-7
v_call: TRBV20-1
cdr3_nt: TGCAGTGCTAGCACAAGCGGGATATCCTACGAGCAGTACTTC
cdr3_aa: CSASTSGISYEQYF

d_call: -
clone_size: -
j_call: TRBJ1-1
v_call: TRBV4-1
cdr3_nt: TGCGCCAGCAGCCGAGGGGTCAACCCAGAGAACACTGAAGCTTTCTTT
cdr3_aa: CASSRGVNPENTEAFF

d_call: -
clone_size: -
j_call: TRBJ2-6
v_call: TRBV5-5
cdr3_nt: TGTGCCAGCAGCTTGATTGTCTCTGGGGCCAACGTCCTGACTTTC
cdr3_aa: CASSLIVSGANVLTF

d_call: -
clone_size: few
j_call: TRBJ1-3
v_call: TRBV29-1
cdr3_nt: TGCAGCGTTGCGCCGGGCTCTGGAAACACCATATATTTT
cdr3_aa: CSVAPGSGNTIYF

d_call: TRBD2
clone_size: few
j_call: TRBJ2-1
v_call: TRBV6-2/TRBV6-3
cdr3_nt: TGTGCCAGCAGCCGACTAGCGGGAGGCTGGGAGCAGTTCTTC
cdr3_aa: CASSRLAGGWEQFF

d_call: TRBD2
clone_size: many
j_call: TRBJ2-3
v_call: TRBV6-5
cdr3_nt: TGTGCCAGCAGTTACTACGGGGGGGGCACAGATACGCAGTATTTT
cdr3_aa: CASSYYGGGTDTQYF

d_call: -
clone_size: -
j_call: TRBJ2-3
v_call: TRBV12-5
cdr3_nt: TGTGCTAGTGGTTTGAGCCCCGGGGATGCGGTCGACACAGATACGCAGTATTTT
cdr3_aa: CASGLSPGDAVDTDTQYF

d_call: TRBD1
clone_size: few
j_call: TRBJ2-5
v_call: TRBV20-1
cdr3_nt: TGCAGTGCTAGCCGCGGACAGGGCGGTGGCGAGACCCAGTACTTC
cdr3_aa: CSASRGQGGGETQYF

d_call: TRBD2
clone_size: many
j_call: TRBJ2-7
v_call: TRBV3-1
cdr3_nt: TGTGCCAGCAGGACCGCTAGCGGGGGGGCTCGCGAGCAGTACTTC
cdr3_aa: CASRTASGGAREQYF

d_call: TRBD1
clone_size: many
j_call: TRBJ2-1
v_call: TRBV20-1
cdr3_nt: TGCAGTGCTAGACGGGGAAGGGGGCAAGGCTACAATGAGCAGTTCTTC
cdr3_aa: CSARRGRGQGYNEQFF

d_call: -
clone_size: many
j_call: TRBJ2-1
v_call: TRBV7-6
cdr3_nt: TGTGCCAGCAGCTTAGGGGGCGGGTCGGGGACGTTCTTC
cdr3_aa: CASSLGGGSGTFF

d_call: -
clone_size: -
j_call: TRBJ2-7
v_call: TRBV20-1
cdr3_nt: TGCAGTGCTATGAGGGCCCGGGACGAGCAGTACTTC
cdr3_aa: CSAMRARDEQYF

d_call: TRBD2
clone_size: few
j_call: TRBJ2-7
v_call: TRBV5-6
cdr3_nt: TGTGCCAGCAGCACGAACCAACTAGCGGGAGTCTTCGAGCAGTACTTC
cdr3_aa: CASSTNQLAGVFEQYF

d_call: -
clone_size: many
j_call: TRBJ1-6
v_call: TRBV6-1
cdr3_nt: TGTGCCAGCAGTCCCCCCTCGGGAGGGAATTCACCCCTCCACTTT
cdr3_aa: CASSPPSGGNSPLHF

d_call: TRBD1
clone_size: -
j_call: TRBJ2-5
v_call: TRBV24-1
cdr3_nt: TGTGCCACCAGTGAACCTGACAGGGCGGGCGAAGAGACCCAGTACTTC
cdr3_aa: CATSEPDRAGEETQYF

d_call: TRBD1
clone_size: few
j_call: TRBJ2-2
v_call: TRBV29-1
cdr3_nt: TGCAGCTCCCGGGACAGGGGTCCCGGGGAGCTGTTTTTT
cdr3_aa: CSSRDRGPGELFF

d_call: TRBD1
clone_size: few
j_call: TRBJ2-1
v_call: TRBV7-9
cdr3_nt: TGTGCCAGCAGCTTCGCCGGACAGGGTTACAAAAATGAGCAGTTCTTC
cdr3_aa: CASSFAGQGYKNEQFF

d_call: -
clone_size: few
j_call: TRBJ2-1
v_call: TRBV28
cdr3_nt: TGTGCCAGCATACGCCTGGATAGCTCCTACAATGAGCAGTTCTTC
cdr3_aa: CASIRLDSSYNEQFF

d_call: TRBD1
clone_size: -
j_call: TRBJ1-2
v_call: TRBV2
cdr3_nt: TGTGCCAGCAGTGAGGGCGGTTTGATCAGGGGGCAGTGGGACTATGGCTACACCTTC
cdr3_aa: CASSEGGLIRGQWDYGYTF

d_call: -
clone_size: few
j_call: TRBJ2-4
v_call: TRBV29-1
cdr3_nt: TGCAGCGTTGGGGGCTTTAAGAACATTCAGTACTTC
cdr3_aa: CSVGGFKNIQYF

d_call: -
clone_size: -
j_call: TRBJ2-1
v_call: TRBV11-2
cdr3_nt: TGTGCCAGCGGGGTCACGACGAGCTCCTACAATGAGCAGTTCTTC
cdr3_aa: CASGVTTSSYNEQFF

d_call: TRBD2
clone_size: -
j_call: TRBJ2-3
v_call: TRBV7-9
cdr3_nt: TGTGCCAGCAGCCCCGTGCCAGCGGGAGGGACGCATACGCAGTATTTT
cdr3_aa: CASSPVPAGGTHTQYF

d_call: -
clone_size: -
j_call: TRBJ1-5
v_call: TRBV4-3
cdr3_nt: TGCGCCAGCAGCCAAGTAATAGGGGGCAATCAGCCCCAGCATTTT
cdr3_aa: CASSQVIGGNQPQHF

d_call: TRBD2
clone_size: few
j_call: TRBJ2-7
v_call: TRBV4-3
cdr3_nt: TGCGCCAGCAGCCAAGACACCGCTAGCGGGACTTACGAGCAGTACTTC
cdr3_aa: CASSQDTASGTYEQYF

d_call: -
clone_size: -
j_call: TRBJ2-1
v_call: TRBV7-7
cdr3_nt: TGTGCCAGCAGCCGGGGGGCGGGAGCAACCTACAATGAGCAGTTCTTC
cdr3_aa: CASSRGAGATYNEQFF

d_call: -
clone_size: many
j_call: TRBJ1-2
v_call: TRBV7-2
cdr3_nt: TGTGCCAGCAGCCCTAGGGCAGGGGACTATGGCTACACCTTC
cdr3_aa: CASSPRAGDYGYTF

d_call: -
clone_size: few
j_call: TRBJ2-7
v_call: TRBV6-5
cdr3_nt: TGTGCCAGCAGTTACTCGGCTCGGTCCGGGACTTTCTTTTCCTACGAGCAGTACTTC
cdr3_aa: CASSYSARSGTFFSYEQYF

d_call: -
clone_size: -
j_call: TRBJ2-3
v_call: TRBV7-9
cdr3_nt: TGTGCCAGCAGCTTGGGTTCTACGCAGTATTTT
cdr3_aa: CASSLGSTQYF

d_call: TRBD2
clone_size: few
j_call: TRBJ2-5
v_call: TRBV28
cdr3_nt: TGTGCCAGCAGGCGGACTAGCGGGAGGGAGGAGACCCAGTACTTC
cdr3_aa: CASRRTSGREETQYF

d_call: -
clone_size: few
j_call: TRBJ1-2
v_call: TRBV7-2
cdr3_nt: TGTGCCAGCAGCCCAAGCGGGGTCTTAGGGGGCTACACCTTC
cdr3_aa: CASSPSGVLGGYTF

d_call: -
clone_size: -
j_call: TRBJ2-7
v_call: TRBV5-1
cdr3_nt: TGCGCCAGCAGCTGGGACCGGGACGGAACCTACGAGCAGTACTTC
cdr3_aa: CASSWDRDGTYEQYF

d_call: TRBD1
clone_size: -
j_call: TRBJ2-7
v_call: TRBV27
cdr3_nt: TGTGCCAGCAGTTTAGTGGGCGGACAGGGTACCTACGAGCAGTACTTC
cdr3_aa: CASSLVGGQGTYEQYF

d_call: -
clone_size: few
j_call: TRBJ2-2
v_call: TRBV6-6
cdr3_nt: TGTGCCACCCGACAAACGAACACCGGGGAGCTGTTTTTT
cdr3_aa: CATRQTNTGELFF

d_call: TRBD2
clone_size: few
j_call: TRBJ2-3
v_call: TRBV5-1
cdr3_nt: TGCGCCAGCAGCTTCTCCGGGAGGGGGGTAGATACGCAGTATTTT
cdr3_aa: CASSFSGRGVDTQYF

d_call: TRBD1
clone_size: -
j_call: TRBJ2-1
v_call: TRBV20-1
cdr3_nt: TGCAGTGCTAGAGATTATTCGGGACAGGACTCCTACAATGAGCAGTTCTTC
cdr3_aa: CSARDYSGQDSYNEQFF

d_call: -
clone_size: -
j_call: TRBJ2-6
v_call: TRBV6-5
cdr3_nt: TGTGCCAGCAGCTACAGGGTTACTGGGGCCAACGTCCTGACTTTC
cdr3_aa: CASSYRVTGANVLTF

d_call: -
clone_size: few
j_call: TRBJ2-7
v_call: TRBV10-3
cdr3_nt: TGTGCCATCAGTGGCGGTCGAGGGACCTACGAGCAGTACTTC
cdr3_aa: CAISGGRGTYEQYF

d_call: TRBD1
clone_size: -
j_call: TRBJ2-1
v_call: TRBV18
cdr3_nt: TGTGCCAGCTCATCCGGACAGGGGAGGAGGAACAATGAGCAGTTCTTC
cdr3_aa: CASSSGQGRRNNEQFF

d_call: TRBD2
clone_size: many
j_call: TRBJ2-5
v_call: TRBV5-5
cdr3_nt: TGTGCCAGCAGCTTGGCCTCGCTAGCGGGGGGCTTTCAAGAGACCCAGTACTTC
cdr3_aa: CASSLASLAGGFQETQYF

d_call: TRBD2
clone_size: many
j_call: TRBJ2-1
v_call: TRBV12-3/TRBV12-4
cdr3_nt: TGTGCCAGCACCCCCTCGACTAGCGGGACTCGTGAGCAGTTCTTC
cdr3_aa: CASTPSTSGTREQFF

d_call: -
clone_size: -
j_call: TRBJ2-2
v_call: TRBV4-2
cdr3_nt: TGTGCCAGCAGCCAAGATTATACCCGAAACACCGGGGAGCTGTTTTTT
cdr3_aa: CASSQDYTRNTGELFF

d_call: -
clone_size: few
j_call: TRBJ1-1
v_call: TRBV5-1
cdr3_nt: TGCGCCAGCAGCTTGATTTCAAACACTGAAGCTTTCTTT
cdr3_aa: CASSLISNTEAFF